This T cell receptor beta chain originates from a study of OX40 agonist ivuxolimab in advanced cancers. CDR1 is SGHAT, CDR2 FQNNGV, per germline. V gave up 7 bases and J gave up 2 bases; unmatched junction bases: 13. The CDR3 length is 17 residues. The assay was immunoSEQ multiplex PCR, and TCRdb's table has in-frame clones only and misses some. The table lists about 18,000 clones, approximately 83% of them singletons. The source material was CD4+ or CD8+ T cells sorted from blood, sampled in a trial of the OX40 agonist ivuxolimab. The chain joins TRBV11-2 to TRBJ2-3; 9 bases line up with TRBD2. The TCR sequence derives from an adult with an advanced solid tumor such as melanoma, head and neck, liver or kidney cancer. The CDR3 sequence: CASIRLWRGGNTDTQYF. In nucleotides, the CDR3 is TGTGCCAGCATAAGACTATGGCGGGGGGGGAACACAGATACGCAGTATTTT.